This record looks at one T cell receptor (beta chain) sequence and its context. TCRdb's copy holds only in-frame clones and misses some; the assay was immunoSEQ multiplex PCR. Among around 97,000 clones listed, 90% to 97% were seen once. This specimen comes from a study of technical replicates of blood from a handful of donors. The sequenced sample consisted of T cells isolated from PBMCs. The receptor was isolated from a human donor in good health.

CDR3 sequence: CASSLRAGAGNEQFF. CDR3 in DNA: TGTGCCAGTAGTCTGAGAGCGGGAGCGGGAAATGAGCAGTTCTTC. The V and J genes are TRBV19 and TRBJ2-1, with 8 bases that match TRBD2. The trim removed 5 bases at V and 7 bases at J, leaving 10 bases unmatched. Germline V CDR1 and CDR2: LNHDA, SQIVND (reference sequence). The CDR3 extends over 15 amino acids.